Listed below are T cell receptor beta chains from one sample, sequenced in a study of blood T cell repertoires in COVID-19. The protocol was immunoSEQ multiplex PCR, while the TCRdb copy is restricted to in-frame clones and leaves out a portion. The table lists some 200,000 clones, 84% of them singletons, with about 15% in the top ten. Sample: peripheral blood. These receptors originate from a man in his thirties or forties with active or convalescent COVID-19. Both conserved end residues are trimmed from each CDR3. The D gene is left open where the match is weak. Expanded clones are given a class, and other clones once, few, many or no size at all.

>-|TRBJ2-4|TRBV6-6|-
ASSYSQTLAKNIQY
>-|TRBJ1-5|TRBV3-1/TRBV3-2|TRBD1
ASSLGTGDQPQH
>few|TRBJ2-1|TRBV7-2|-
ASSLTGGQGIYNEQF
>once|TRBJ2-3|TRBV7-6|-
ASSSLSAVLSTDTQY
>-|TRBJ1-2|TRBV28|TRBD1
AIKGQGVYGHT
>few|TRBJ1-2|TRBV6-5|TRBD1
ASIQGAYGYT
>-|TRBJ1-2|TRBV28|-
ASSSFSGGRANYGYT
>-|TRBJ2-7|TRBV6-1|-
ASSEGGYQDSTYEQY
>-|TRBJ2-1|TRBV9|-
ASSVDGSWSYNEQF
>-|TRBJ2-7|TRBV11-3|-
ASGRTDEQY
>once|TRBJ1-1|TRBV18|-
ASSGTGSPEAF
>-|TRBJ2-1|TRBV12-5|-
ASGLGVISGEQF
>-|TRBJ2-7|TRBV10-1|TRBD2
ASSEGPAGYEQY
>once|TRBJ1-2|TRBV5-4|TRBD1
ASSTSGTGRYGYT
>-|TRBJ2-2|TRBV7-7|TRBD2
ASSLGLAGPNTGELF
>-|TRBJ1-5|TRBV21-1|-
ASKDRKFNQPQH
>-|TRBJ1-1|TRBV9|TRBD1
ASSSRQGANTEAF
>-|TRBJ2-3|TRBV2|TRBD2
ASSTESGTPTDTQY
>-|TRBJ1-2|TRBV3-1/TRBV3-2|TRBD1
ASSQTLGQGSYGYT
>once|TRBJ1-5|TRBV19|-
ASSIGLNGNQPQH
>-|TRBJ1-1|TRBV9|-
ASSVGRTDEAF
>-|TRBJ1-1|TRBV9|TRBD1
ASSTWTGGFTEAF
>-|TRBJ1-2|TRBV4-3|TRBD1
ASSQSPGQGPYGYT
>-|TRBJ1-1|TRBV7-9|TRBD1
ASSLGQGARFGTEAF
>-|TRBJ2-3|TRBV6-1|TRBD2
ASSGGLAPRRDTQY
>-|TRBJ1-2|TRBV4-1|TRBD1
ASSLVHPGTDYGYT
>-|TRBJ2-1|TRBV29-1|TRBD1
SARTGLTEQF
>-|TRBJ1-5|TRBV15|-
ATSPRTDSYQPQH
>once|TRBJ2-7|TRBV7-2|TRBD1
ASSLAGRRDRVNEQY
>-|TRBJ2-2|TRBV5-1|TRBD1
ASSRSGTGTTGELF
>-|TRBJ1-2|TRBV5-6|-
ASSLKGTPSGNYGYT
>-|TRBJ1-1|TRBV6-5|-
ASSYSPDMNTEAF
>-|TRBJ1-2|TRBV30|-
AWSVSQNYGYT
>-|TRBJ1-2|TRBV28|TRBD1
ASNVPGQGSGFYGYT
>-|TRBJ2-1|TRBV11-3|-
ASSQGTLESNEQF
>once|TRBJ1-1|TRBV2|-
ASRRAPDRSSTEAF
>-|TRBJ1-1|TRBV5-1|-
ASSLADNLNTEAF
>-|TRBJ1-5|TRBV28|TRBD1
ASSLIGTGGSNQPQH
>medium-sized|TRBJ1-3|TRBV2|-
ASSSSGVGYAGNTIY
>-|TRBJ1-2|TRBV29-1|TRBD1
SVPFGRGGAGYGYT
>-|TRBJ2-2|TRBV7-2|-
ASSQTGRPTGELF
>-|TRBJ2-7|TRBV19|-
ASSIANSPNVQY
>once|TRBJ1-5|TRBV11-3|TRBD1
ASSLTGDQPQH
>once|TRBJ2-7|TRBV19|-
ASGAGPAYEQY